This TCR beta chain was found in a study of T cell responses to AZD1222 COVID-19 vaccine. Regarding the study as a whole: Seropositive at baseline were only a handful of AZD1222 recipients. Donors were chiefly white British, with a greater number of females, and clonal diversity was perhaps underestimated. Vaccination with two AZD1222 doses was followed by a rise in Spike-specific TCR breadth and depth.

With regard to this clone: No antigen is known for it.

The analysis combined second doses at about 4 or about 12 weeks. The method was immunoSEQ multiplex PCR; TCRdb's version includes in-frame clones alone and lacks a portion of them. The top ten clones hold 4.5% of a sample with about 85,000 clones, 85% of them seen once. The CDR3 has 15 residues. V lost 3 bases, J lost 2 bases, and 14 bases lay in between. Germline CDR1 reads ENHRY; CDR2 reads SYGVKD. V is TRBV10-3 and J is TRBJ2-7, with D possibly matching TRBD2 (5 bases). Sample: peripheral blood, taken 28 days after the second AZD1222 dose. This clonotype originated in an adult who received the AZD1222 COVID-19 vaccine. CDR3 in DNA: TGTGCCATCAGTGAAGGACCCGACGGGACCTACGAGCAGTACTTC. This codes for CAISEGPDGTYEQYF.